This T cell receptor beta chain is from a study of blood T cell repertoires in COVID-19. Sequenced by immunoSEQ multiplex PCR; TCRdb stores in-frame clones only, minus some. The table includes more than 450,000 clones, roughly 90% detected once. The receptor was isolated from a woman under 30 who had recovered from COVID-19. The sequenced sample consisted of PBMCs or T cells enriched from blood (not recorded which).

DNA for the CDR3: TGTGCCAGTAGTAGAACAGGGTTAGAAGGACAGCCCCAGCATTTT. Translating gives CASSRTGLEGQPQHF. The chain has TRBV19 and TRBJ1-5; D is perhaps TRBD1 (6 bases). The CDR3 has 15 amino acids. Germline V gene lookup returns CDR1 LNHDA and CDR2 SQIVND (reference sequence). The V end was cut by 4 bases, the J end by 7 bases, with 17 bases between.